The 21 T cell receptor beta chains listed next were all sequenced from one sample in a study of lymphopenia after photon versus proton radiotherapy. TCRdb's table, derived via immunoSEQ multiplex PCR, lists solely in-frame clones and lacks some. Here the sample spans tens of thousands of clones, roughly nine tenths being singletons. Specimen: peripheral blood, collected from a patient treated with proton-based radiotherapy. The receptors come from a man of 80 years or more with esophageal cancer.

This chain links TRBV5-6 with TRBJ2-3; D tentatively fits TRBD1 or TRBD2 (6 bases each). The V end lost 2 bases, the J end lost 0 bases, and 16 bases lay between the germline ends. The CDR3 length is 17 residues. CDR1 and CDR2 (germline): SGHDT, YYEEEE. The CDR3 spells CASSFFSGALSTDTQYF. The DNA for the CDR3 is TGTGCCAGCAGCTTCTTTTCGGGGGCCCTTAGCACAGATACGCAGTATTTT.

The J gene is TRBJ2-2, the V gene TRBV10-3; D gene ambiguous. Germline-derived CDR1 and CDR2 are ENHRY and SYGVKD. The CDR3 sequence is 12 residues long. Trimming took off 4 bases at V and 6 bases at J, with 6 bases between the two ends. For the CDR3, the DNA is TGTGCCATCAGTGGGTCCTCCGGGGAGCTGTTTTTT. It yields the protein CAISGSSGELFF.

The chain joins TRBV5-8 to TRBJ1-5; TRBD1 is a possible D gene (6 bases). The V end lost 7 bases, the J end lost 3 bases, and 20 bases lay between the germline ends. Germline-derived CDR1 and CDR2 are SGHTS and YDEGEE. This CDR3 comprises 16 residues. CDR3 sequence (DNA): TGTGCCAGCGGCCAGGGGTTGGTAGGGATCAATCAGCCCCAGCATTTT. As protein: CASGQGLVGINQPQHF.

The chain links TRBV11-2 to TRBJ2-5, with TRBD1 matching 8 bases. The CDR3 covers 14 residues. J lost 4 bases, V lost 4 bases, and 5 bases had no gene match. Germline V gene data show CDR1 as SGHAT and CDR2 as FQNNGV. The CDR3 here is CASSYGQGAETQYF. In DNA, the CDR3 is TGTGCCAGCAGCTACGGACAGGGTGCAGAGACCCAGTACTTC. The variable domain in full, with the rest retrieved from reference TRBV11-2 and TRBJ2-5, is EAGVAQSPRYKIIEKRQSVAFWCNPISGHATLYWYQQILGQGPKLLIQFQNNGVVDDSQLPKDRFSAERLKGVDSTLKIQPAKLEDSAVYLCASSYGQGAETQYFGPGTRLLVL.

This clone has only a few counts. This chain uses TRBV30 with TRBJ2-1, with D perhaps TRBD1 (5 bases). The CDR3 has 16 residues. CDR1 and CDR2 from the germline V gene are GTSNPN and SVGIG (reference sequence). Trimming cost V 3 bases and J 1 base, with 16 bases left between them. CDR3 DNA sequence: TGTGCCTGGAGGTCGGGTGGGGCGATATCCTACAATGAGCAGTTCTTC. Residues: CAWRSGGAISYNEQFF.

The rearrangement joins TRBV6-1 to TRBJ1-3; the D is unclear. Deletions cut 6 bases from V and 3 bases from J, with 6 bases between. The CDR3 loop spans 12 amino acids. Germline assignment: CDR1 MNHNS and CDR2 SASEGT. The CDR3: CASRPIGNTIYF. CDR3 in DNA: TGTGCCAGCAGACCGATTGGAAACACCATATATTTT.

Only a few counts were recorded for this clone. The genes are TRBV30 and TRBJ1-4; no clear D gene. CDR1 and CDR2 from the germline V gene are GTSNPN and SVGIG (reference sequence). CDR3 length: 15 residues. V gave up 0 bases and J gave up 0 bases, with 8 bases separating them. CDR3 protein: CAWSVWGATNEKLFF. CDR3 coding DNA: TGTGCCTGGAGTGTGTGGGGAGCAACTAATGAAAAACTGTTTTTT. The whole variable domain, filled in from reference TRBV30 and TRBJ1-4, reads SQTIHQWPATLVQPVGSPLSLECTVEGTSNPNLYWYRQAAGRGLQLLFYSVGIGQISSEVPQNLSASRPQDRQFILSSKKLLLSDSGFYLCAWSVWGATNEKLFFGSGTQLSVL.

CDR3 amino acids: CASSEMLSDTQYF. CDR3 in DNA: TGTGCCAGCAGTGAAATGTTGTCAGATACGCAGTATTTT. The V call is TRBV2, the J call TRBJ2-3; D remains unclear. Trimming removed 2 bases at V and 4 bases at J, with 7 bases between. Looked up from germline, CDR1 is SNHLY and CDR2 is FYNNEI. This CDR3 comprises 13 residues.

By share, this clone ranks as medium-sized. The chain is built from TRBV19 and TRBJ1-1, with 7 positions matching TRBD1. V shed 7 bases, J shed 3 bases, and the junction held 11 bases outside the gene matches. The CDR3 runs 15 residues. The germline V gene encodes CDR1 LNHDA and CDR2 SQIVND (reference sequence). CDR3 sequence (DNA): TGTGCCAGTATTCCAGGGGGTTCGGGGGACACTGAAGCTTTCTTT. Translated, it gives CASIPGGSGDTEAFF.

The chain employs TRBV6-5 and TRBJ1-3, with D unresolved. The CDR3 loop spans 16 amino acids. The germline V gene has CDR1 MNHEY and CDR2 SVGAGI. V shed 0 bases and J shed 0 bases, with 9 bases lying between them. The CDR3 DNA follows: TGTGCCAGCAGTTACTCGAGCGCAGGCTCTGGAAACACCATATATTTT. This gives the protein CASSYSSAGSGNTIYF.

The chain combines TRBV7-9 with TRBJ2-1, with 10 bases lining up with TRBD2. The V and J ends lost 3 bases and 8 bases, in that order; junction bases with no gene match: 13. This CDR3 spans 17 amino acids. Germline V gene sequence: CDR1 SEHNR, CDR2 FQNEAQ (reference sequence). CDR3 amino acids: CASSFLSSGRARDEQFF. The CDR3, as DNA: TGTGCCAGCAGCTTCCTGTCGAGCGGGAGGGCAAGAGATGAGCAGTTCTTC. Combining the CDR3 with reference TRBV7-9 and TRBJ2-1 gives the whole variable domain DTGVSQNPRHKITKRGQNVTFRCDPISEHNRLYWYRQTLGQGPEFLTYFQNEAQLEKSRLLSDRFSAERPKGSFSTLEIQRTEQGDSAMYLCASSFLSSGRARDEQFFGPGTRLTVL.

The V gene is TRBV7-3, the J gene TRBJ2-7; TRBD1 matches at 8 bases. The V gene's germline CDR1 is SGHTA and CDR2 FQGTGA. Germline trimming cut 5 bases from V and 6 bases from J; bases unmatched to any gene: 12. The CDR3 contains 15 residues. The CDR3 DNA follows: TGTGCCAGCAGCCCTCAGGGGGCTAGGGGAGGCGAGCAGTACTTC. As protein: CASSPQGARGGEQYF.

Here the CDR3 DNA reads TGTGCCAGCAGCTTAGGAGGGGACAACACTGAAGCTTTCTTT. Amino acids: CASSLGGDNTEAFF. V is TRBV7-2 and J is TRBJ1-1; tentative D call: TRBD1 (5 bases). From germline, CDR1 is SGHTA and CDR2 FQGNSA. The CDR3 runs 14 residues. Trimming stripped 1 base from V and 2 bases from J, with 8 bases between. The full variable domain, its missing parts supplied by reference TRBV7-2 and TRBJ1-1, is GAGVSQSPSNKVTEKGKDVELRCDPISGHTALYWYRQSLGQGLEFLIYFQGNSAPDKSGLPSDRFSAERTGGSVSTLTIQRTQQEDSAVYLCASSLGGDNTEAFFGQGTRLTVV.

DNA for the CDR3: TGTGCCAGCAGAAGCGACAGGCTGGGTTCCTACGAGCAGTACTTC. It encodes CASRSDRLGSYEQYF. The chain carries TRBV6-5 and TRBJ2-7, with a tentative D call TRBD1 (6 bases). Trimming cost V 6 bases and J 1 base, with 16 bases left between them. This CDR3 is built from 15 residues. Germline CDR1 reads MNHEY; CDR2 reads SVGAGI.

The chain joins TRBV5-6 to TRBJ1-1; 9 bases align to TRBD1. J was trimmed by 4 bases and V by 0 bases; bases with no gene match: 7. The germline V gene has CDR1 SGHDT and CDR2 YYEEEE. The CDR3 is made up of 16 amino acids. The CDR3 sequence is CASSLVGTGSPTEAFF. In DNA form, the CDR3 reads TGTGCCAGCAGCTTGGTCGGGACAGGGTCACCCACTGAAGCTTTCTTT. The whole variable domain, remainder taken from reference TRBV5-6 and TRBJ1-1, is DAGVTQSPTHLIKTRGQQVTLRCSPKSGHDTVSWYQQALGQGPQFIFQYYEEEERQRGNFPDRFSGHQFPNYSSELNVNALLLGDSALYLCASSLVGTGSPTEAFFGQGTRLTVV.

CDR3 loop: CASRYSYSEAFF. The CDR3 DNA is TGCGCCAGCAGATACAGCTACTCTGAAGCTTTCTTT. V is TRBV5-1 and J is TRBJ1-1; D is unresolved. Germline CDR1 SGHRS, CDR2 YFSETQ. V was clipped by 5 bases and J by 6 bases, with 11 bases between them. The CDR3 runs to 12 residues.

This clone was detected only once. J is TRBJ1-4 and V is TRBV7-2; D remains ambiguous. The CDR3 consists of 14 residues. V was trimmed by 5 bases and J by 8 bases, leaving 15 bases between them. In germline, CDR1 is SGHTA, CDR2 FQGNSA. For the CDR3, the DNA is TGTGCCAGCAGCCCCTATTTGACTCGAGAAAAACTGTTTTTT. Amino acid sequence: CASSPYLTREKLFF.

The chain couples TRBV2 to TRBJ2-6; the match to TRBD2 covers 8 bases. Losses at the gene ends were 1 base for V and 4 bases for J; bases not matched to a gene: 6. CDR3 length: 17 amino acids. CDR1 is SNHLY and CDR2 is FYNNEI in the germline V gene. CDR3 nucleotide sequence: TGTGCCAGCAGTGAAGGACTAGCGTTCGTGGGGGCCAACGTCCTGACTTTC. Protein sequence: CASSEGLAFVGANVLTF.

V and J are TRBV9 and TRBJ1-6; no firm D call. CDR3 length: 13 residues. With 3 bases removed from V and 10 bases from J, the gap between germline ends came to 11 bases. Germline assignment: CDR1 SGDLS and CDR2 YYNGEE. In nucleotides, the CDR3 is TGTGCCAGCAGCGAGTCCTCCCAATCACCCCTCCACTTT. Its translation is CASSESSQSPLHF.

CDR3 region: CASSFSTQVAGNTIYF. CDR3 DNA sequence: TGTGCCAGCAGCTTCTCTACTCAAGTCGCTGGAAACACCATATATTTT. The J gene is TRBJ1-3, the V gene TRBV11-2; D is unclear. This CDR3 has 16 amino acids. CDR1 is SGHAT, CDR2 FQNNGV, per germline. The V gene lost 3 bases and the J gene lost 2 bases, with 14 bases spanning the gap.

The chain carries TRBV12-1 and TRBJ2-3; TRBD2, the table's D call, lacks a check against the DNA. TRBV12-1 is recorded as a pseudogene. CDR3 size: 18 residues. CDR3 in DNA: TGTGCCAGAGGCCCCCGGGGGCTAGCGGGAGAGGGGACAGATACGCAGTATTTT. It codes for CARGPRGLAGEGTDTQYF.